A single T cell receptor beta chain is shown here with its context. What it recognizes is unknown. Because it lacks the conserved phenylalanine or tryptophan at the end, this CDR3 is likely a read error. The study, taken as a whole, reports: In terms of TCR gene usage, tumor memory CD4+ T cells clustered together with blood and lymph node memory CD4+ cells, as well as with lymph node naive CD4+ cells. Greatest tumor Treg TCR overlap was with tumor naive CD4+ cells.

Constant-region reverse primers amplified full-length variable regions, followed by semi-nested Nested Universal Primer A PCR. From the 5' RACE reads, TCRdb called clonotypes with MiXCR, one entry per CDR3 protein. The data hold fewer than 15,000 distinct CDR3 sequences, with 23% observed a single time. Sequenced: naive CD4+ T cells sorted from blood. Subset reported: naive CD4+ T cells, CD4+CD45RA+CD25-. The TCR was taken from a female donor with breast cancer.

The CDR3 nucleotides are TGTGCCAGCAGAAGGGACAGTCGGCAGCCCCAGCATTTA. Translation gives CASRRDSRQPQHL. The gene calls are TRBV12-3 or TRBV12-4 and TRBJ1-5; 7 positions agree with TRBD1. The trim removed 6 bases at V and 7 bases at J, leaving 6 bases unmatched. The CDR3 spans 13 residues.